The subject of this entry is one TCR beta chain. This specimen belongs to a study of response to subunit inactivated influenza vaccine. TCRdb fed the RT-PCR reads into MiXCR, producing one record per CDR3 protein. The table has about 170,000 distinct CDR3 sequences, over 9.5% seen once; the top ten hold 29%. The sample was also linked to a second study, of T cells expressing NK-cell markers. That report notes: What made the TCR beta cDNA was 5'RACE template switching with UMIs. Sequencing of TCR beta repertoires drew on sorted CD3+CD56+NKG2C+, CD3+CD56+NKG2C- and CD3+CD56-NKG2C+ T cells. For six donors, the dominant NKG2C+ clonotypes made up about 1.0-8% of their CD8+ T cells. The CD3+CD56-NKG2C+ fraction of several donors was also led by these clonotypes. It remained uncertain whether the expanded NKG2C+ T cell clones were specific for HCMV antigens.

The source material was CD8+ T cells sorted from PBMCs, sampled about 11 days after vaccination. This TCR came from a man aged 50-60 years who received an inactivated influenza vaccine.

CDR3: CATSRGEYRDLGYTF. The CDR3 nucleotides read TGTGCCACCAGCAGAGGAGAATACAGGGACCTTGGCTACACCTTC. This sequence joins TRBV15 and TRBJ1-2; D possibly corresponds to TRBD1 (6 bases). Germline V gene data show CDR1 as LNHNV and CDR2 as YYDKDF (reference sequence). The V end was cut by 1 base, the J end by 7 bases, with 16 bases between. This CDR3 has 15 amino acids. Using reference TRBV15 and TRBJ1-2 for the parts outside the CDR3, the full variable domain is DAMVIQNPRYQVTQFGKPVTLSCSQTLNHNVMYWYQQKSSQAPKLLFHYYDKDFNNEADTPDNFQSRRPNTSFCFLDIRSPGLGDTAMYLCATSRGEYRDLGYTFGSGTRLTVV.